The clone carrying this T cell receptor beta chain appeared a few times. The target antigen is unknown. It was one heparinised blood draw, averaging roughly 100 mL, that each donor gave. The authors sorted CD4+ naive, central memory, regulatory and stem cell-like memory cells via CD45RO/CCR7/CD25/CD127/CD95/CD27. This entry comes from a study of beta chain features in type 1 diabetes. Study results and limitations: Across all four CD4+ subsets, people with type 1 diabetes showed modestly shorter TCRB CDR3s.

Isolated RNA was reverse transcribed in full, so expressed TCRB transcripts were sequenced. The table came from immunoSEQ multiplex PCR; TCRdb's copy has only in-frame clones and leaves some out. The sample includes some 200,000 clones, approximately 16% seen only once; the top ten take 0.065% to 0.095%. With 1 base removed from V and 6 bases from J, the gap between germline ends came to 7 bases. CDR1 and CDR2 (germline): SGHTA, FQGNSA. The CDR3 consists of 12 residues. Sequenced: naive CD4+ T cells from blood. The receptor comes from a man younger than 40 with type 1 diabetes. V gene TRBV7-2 combines with J gene TRBJ2-7; no clear D gene. This chain's CDR3 is CASSLGPGEQYF. CDR3 sequence (DNA): TGTGCCAGCAGCTTAGGGCCTGGCGAGCAGTACTTC.